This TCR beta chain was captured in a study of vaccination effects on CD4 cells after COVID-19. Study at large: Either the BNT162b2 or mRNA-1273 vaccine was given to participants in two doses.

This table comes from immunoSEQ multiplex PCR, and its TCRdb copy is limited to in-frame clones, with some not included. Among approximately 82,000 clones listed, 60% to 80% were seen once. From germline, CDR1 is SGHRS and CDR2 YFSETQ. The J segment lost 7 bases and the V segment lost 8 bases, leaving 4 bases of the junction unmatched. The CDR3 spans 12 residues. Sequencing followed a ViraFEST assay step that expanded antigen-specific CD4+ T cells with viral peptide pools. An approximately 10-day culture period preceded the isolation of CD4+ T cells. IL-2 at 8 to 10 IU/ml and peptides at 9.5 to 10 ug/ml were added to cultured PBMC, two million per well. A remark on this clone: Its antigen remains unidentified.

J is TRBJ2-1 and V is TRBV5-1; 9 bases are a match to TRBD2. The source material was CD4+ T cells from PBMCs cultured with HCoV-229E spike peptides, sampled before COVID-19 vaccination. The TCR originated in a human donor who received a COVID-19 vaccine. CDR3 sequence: CASGLAPNEQFF. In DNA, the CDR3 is TGCGCCAGTGGACTAGCGCCGAATGAGCAGTTCTTC.